This T cell receptor (beta chain) was recorded in a study of cytomegalovirus exposure and HLA in healthy donors. PCR involved 60 Vbeta and 13 Jbeta primers. Some clones are missing from TCRdb's copy, which holds only in-frame ones; the method was immunoSEQ multiplex PCR. The sample totals over 100,000 clones. V gave up 0 bases and J gave up 4 bases, with 12 bases separating them. Germline CDR1 and CDR2: SEHNR and FQNEAQ (reference sequence). This CDR3 comprises 15 residues. The chain uses TRBV7-9 and TRBJ2-5; D perhaps matches TRBD2 (6 bases). Sequenced: PBMCs. The TCR sequence derives from a woman between 40 and 55 years old in good health and CMV-seropositive. Here the CDR3 reads CASSLAAGSAETQYF. The CDR3 DNA is TGTGCCAGCAGCTTAGCTGCGGGATCCGCAGAGACCCAGTACTTC.